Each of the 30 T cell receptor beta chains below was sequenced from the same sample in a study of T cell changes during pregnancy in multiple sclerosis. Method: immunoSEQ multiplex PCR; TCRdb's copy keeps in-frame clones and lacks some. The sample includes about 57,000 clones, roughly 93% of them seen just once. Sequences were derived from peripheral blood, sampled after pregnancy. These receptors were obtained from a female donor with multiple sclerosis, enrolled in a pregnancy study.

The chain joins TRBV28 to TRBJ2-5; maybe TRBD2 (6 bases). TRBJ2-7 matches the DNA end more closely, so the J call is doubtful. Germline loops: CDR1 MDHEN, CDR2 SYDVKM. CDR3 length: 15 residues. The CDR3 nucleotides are TGTGCCAGCAGTTTATACGGGGGAGTAAGGTACGAGCAGTACTTC. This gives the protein CASSLYGGVRYEQYF.

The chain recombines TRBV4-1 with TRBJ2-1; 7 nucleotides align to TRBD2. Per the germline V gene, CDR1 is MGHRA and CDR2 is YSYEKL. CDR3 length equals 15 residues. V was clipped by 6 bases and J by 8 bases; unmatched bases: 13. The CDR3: CASSLTLASSDEQFF. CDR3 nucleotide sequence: TGCGCCAGCAGTCTTACACTAGCGAGCTCCGATGAGCAGTTCTTC.

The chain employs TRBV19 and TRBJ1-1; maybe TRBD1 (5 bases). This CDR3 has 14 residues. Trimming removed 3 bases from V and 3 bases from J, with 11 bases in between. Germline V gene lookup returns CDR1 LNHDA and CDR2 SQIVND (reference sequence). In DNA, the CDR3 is TGTGCCAGTAGTATCCAGGGTTCGTACACTGAAGCTTTCTTT. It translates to CASSIQGSYTEAFF.

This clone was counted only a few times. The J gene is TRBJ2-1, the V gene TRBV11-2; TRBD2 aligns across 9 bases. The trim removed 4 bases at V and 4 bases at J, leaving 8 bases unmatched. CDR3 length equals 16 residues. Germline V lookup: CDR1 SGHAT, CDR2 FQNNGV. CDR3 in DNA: TGTGCCAGCAGCTCCCCTGGACTAGCGAAATACAATGAGCAGTTCTTC. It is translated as CASSSPGLAKYNEQFF.

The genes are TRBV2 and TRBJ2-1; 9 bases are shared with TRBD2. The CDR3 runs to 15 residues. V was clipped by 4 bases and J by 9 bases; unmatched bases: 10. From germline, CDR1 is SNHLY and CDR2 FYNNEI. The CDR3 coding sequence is TGTGCCAGCAGTGCAAGGTTAGCGGGAGCGGTTGAGCAGTTCTTC. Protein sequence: CASSARLAGAVEQFF.

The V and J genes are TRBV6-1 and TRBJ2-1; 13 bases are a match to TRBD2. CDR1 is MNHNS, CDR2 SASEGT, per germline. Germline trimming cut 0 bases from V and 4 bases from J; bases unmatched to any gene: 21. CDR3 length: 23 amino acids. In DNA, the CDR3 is TGTGCCAGCAGTGAAGCAGGGGATGGGACTAGCGGGATCCCTGTTTTGGGATACAATGAGCAGTTCTTC. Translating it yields CASSEAGDGTSGIPVLGYNEQFF.

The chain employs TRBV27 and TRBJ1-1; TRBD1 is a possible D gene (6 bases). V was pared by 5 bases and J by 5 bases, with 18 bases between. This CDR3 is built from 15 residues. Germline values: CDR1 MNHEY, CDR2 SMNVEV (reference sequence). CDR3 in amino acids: CASSPLPRGGTEAFF. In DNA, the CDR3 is TGTGCCAGCAGTCCCCTCCCCAGGGGCGGGACTGAAGCTTTCTTT.

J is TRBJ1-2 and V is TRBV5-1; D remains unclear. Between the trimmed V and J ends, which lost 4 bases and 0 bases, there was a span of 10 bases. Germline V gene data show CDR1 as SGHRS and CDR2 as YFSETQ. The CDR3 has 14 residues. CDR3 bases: TGCGCCAGCAGCCCAAGCGTCTCTAACTATGGCTACACCTTC. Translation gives CASSPSVSNYGYTF.

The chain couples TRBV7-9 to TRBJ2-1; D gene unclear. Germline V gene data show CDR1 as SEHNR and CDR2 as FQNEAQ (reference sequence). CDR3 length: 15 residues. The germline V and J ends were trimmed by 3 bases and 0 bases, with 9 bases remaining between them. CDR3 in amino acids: CASSFALSSYNEQFF. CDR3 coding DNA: TGTGCCAGCAGCTTCGCGCTAAGCTCCTACAATGAGCAGTTCTTC. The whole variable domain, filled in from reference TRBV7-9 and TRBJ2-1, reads DTGVSQNPRHKITKRGQNVTFRCDPISEHNRLYWYRQTLGQGPEFLTYFQNEAQLEKSRLLSDRFSAERPKGSFSTLEIQRTEQGDSAMYLCASSFALSSYNEQFFGPGTRLTVL.

CDR3 nucleotides: TGTGCCTGGAGTGTTCCAGGGAAGAGCTCTGGAAACACCATATATTTT. It is translated as CAWSVPGKSSGNTIYF. The chain carries TRBV30 and TRBJ1-3, with D possibly TRBD1 on 5 matching bases. The CDR3 runs 16 residues. From germline, CDR1 is GTSNPN and CDR2 SVGIG (reference sequence). The V end was cut by 0 bases, the J end by 0 bases, with 12 bases between.

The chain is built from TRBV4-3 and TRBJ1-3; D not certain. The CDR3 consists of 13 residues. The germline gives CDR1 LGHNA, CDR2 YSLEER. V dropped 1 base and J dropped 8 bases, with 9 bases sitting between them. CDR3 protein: CASSQGSVDTIYF. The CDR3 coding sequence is TGCGCCAGCAGCCAAGGGAGCGTGGACACCATATATTTT.

The CDR3 bases are TGCAGCGTTGTATTTGGGGCCAACGTCCTGACTTTC. Translated: CSVVFGANVLTF. The V call is TRBV29-1, the J call TRBJ2-6; D is uncertain. The CDR3 extends over 12 amino acids. V was pared by 4 bases and J by 3 bases, with 4 bases between. Germline assignment: CDR1 SQVTM and CDR2 ANQGSEA.

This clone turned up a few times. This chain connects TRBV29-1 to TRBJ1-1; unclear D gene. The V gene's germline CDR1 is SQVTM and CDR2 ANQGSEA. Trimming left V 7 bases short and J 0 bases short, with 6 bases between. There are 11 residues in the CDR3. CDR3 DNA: TGCAGCGCAAACTTGAACACTGAAGCTTTCTTT. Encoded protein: CSANLNTEAFF.

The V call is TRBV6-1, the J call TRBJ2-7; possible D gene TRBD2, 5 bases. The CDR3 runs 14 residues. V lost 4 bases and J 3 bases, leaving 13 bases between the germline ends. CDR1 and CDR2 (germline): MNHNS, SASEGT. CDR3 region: CASSVEAYFYEQYF. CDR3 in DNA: TGTGCCAGCAGTGTGGAGGCCTACTTCTACGAGCAGTACTTC.

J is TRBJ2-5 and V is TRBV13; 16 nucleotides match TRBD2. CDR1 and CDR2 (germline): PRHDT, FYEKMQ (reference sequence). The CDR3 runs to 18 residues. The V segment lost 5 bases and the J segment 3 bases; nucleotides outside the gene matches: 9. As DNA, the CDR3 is TGTGCCAGCAGCCCCGGGACTAGCGGGAGGGCCCCAGAAGAGACCCAGTACTTC. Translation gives CASSPGTSGRAPEETQYF.

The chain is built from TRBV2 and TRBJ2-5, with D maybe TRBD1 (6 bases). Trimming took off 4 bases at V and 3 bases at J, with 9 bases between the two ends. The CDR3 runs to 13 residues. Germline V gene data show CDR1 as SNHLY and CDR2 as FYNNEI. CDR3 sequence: CASSVDRKETQYF. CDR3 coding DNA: TGTGCCAGCAGTGTGGACAGAAAAGAGACCCAGTACTTC.

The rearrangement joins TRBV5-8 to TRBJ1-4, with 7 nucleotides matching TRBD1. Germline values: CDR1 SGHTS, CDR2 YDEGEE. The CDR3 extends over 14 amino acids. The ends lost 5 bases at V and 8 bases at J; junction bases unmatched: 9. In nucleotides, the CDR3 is TGTGCCAGCAGGACAGGGAATCAAGGAGAAAAACTGTTTTTT. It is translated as CASRTGNQGEKLFF.

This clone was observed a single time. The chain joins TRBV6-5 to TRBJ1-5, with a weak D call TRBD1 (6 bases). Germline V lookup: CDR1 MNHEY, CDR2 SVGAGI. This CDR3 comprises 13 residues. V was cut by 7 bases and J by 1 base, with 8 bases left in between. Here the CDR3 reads CASIQGSNQPQHF. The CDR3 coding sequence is TGTGCCAGCATACAGGGAAGCAATCAGCCCCAGCATTTT.

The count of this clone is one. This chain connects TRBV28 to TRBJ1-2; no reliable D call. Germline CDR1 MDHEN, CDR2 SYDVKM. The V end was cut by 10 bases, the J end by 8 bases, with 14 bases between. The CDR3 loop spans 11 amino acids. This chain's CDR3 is CATTSGEGYTF. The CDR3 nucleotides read TGTGCCACCACGAGCGGGGAGGGCTACACCTTC.

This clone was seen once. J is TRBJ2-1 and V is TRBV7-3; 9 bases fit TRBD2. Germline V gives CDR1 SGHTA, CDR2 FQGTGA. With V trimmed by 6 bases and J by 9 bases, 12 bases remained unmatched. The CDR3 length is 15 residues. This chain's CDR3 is CASRGRSGSQGEQFF. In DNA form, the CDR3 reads TGTGCCAGCAGGGGCCGTAGCGGGAGCCAGGGTGAGCAGTTCTTC. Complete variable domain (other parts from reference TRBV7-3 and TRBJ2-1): GAGVSQTPSNKVTEKGKYVELRCDPISGHTALYWYRQSLGQGPEFLIYFQGTGAADDSGLPNDRFFAVRPEGSVSTLKIQRTERGDSAVYLCASRGRSGSQGEQFFGPGTRLTVL.

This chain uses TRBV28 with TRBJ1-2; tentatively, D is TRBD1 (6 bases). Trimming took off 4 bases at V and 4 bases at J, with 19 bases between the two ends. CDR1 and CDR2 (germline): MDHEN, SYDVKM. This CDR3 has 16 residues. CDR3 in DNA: TGTGCCAGCAGTTCCTCCCGCGGGGGCCTTTTCTATGGCTACACCTTC. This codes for CASSSSRGGLFYGYTF.

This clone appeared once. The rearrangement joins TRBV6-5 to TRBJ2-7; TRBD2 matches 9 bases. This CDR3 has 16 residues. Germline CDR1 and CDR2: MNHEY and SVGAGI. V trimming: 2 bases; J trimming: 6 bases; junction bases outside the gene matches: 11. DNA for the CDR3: TGTGCCAGCAGTTACCCCGGCTCGCGGGAGGGAGGCGAGCAGTACTTC. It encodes CASSYPGSREGGEQYF.

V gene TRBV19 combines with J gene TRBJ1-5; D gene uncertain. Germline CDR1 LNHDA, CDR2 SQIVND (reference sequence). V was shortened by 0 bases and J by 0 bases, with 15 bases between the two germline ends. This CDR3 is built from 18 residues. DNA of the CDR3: TGTGCCAGTAGTATAGACCTCCGAGGCGCTTATAGCAATCAGCCCCAGCATTTT. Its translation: CASSIDLRGAYSNQPQHF.

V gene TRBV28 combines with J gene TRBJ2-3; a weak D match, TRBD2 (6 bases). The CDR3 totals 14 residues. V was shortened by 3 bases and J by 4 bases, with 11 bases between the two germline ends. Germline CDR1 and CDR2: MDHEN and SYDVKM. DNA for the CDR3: TGTGCCAGCAGTTTGGGGGAGGCCCCAGATACGCAGTATTTT. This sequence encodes CASSLGEAPDTQYF.

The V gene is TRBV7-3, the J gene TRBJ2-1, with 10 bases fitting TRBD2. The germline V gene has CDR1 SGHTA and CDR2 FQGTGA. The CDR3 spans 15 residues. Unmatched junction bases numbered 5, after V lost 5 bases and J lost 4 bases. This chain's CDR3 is CASSPQLAGYNEQFF. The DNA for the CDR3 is TGTGCCAGCAGCCCGCAACTAGCGGGGTACAATGAGCAGTTCTTC.

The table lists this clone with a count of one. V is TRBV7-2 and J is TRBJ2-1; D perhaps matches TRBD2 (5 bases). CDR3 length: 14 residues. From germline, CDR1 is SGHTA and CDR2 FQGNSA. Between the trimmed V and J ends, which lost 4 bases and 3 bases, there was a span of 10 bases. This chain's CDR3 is CASSSVGVYNEQFF. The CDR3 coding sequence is TGTGCCAGCAGCTCGGTCGGGGTCTACAATGAGCAGTTCTTC.

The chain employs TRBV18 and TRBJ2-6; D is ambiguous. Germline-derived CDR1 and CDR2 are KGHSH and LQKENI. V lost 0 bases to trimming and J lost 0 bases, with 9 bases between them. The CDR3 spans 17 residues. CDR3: CASSPPGRPSGANVLTF. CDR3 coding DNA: TGTGCCAGCTCACCACCGGGCCGGCCCTCTGGGGCCAACGTCCTGACTTTC.

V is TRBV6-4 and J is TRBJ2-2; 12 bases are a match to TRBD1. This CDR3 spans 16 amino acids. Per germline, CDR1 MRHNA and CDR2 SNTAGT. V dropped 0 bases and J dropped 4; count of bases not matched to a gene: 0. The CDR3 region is CASSDSGQGATGELFF. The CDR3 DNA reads TGTGCCAGCAGTGACTCGGGACAGGGGGCCACCGGGGAGCTGTTTTTT.

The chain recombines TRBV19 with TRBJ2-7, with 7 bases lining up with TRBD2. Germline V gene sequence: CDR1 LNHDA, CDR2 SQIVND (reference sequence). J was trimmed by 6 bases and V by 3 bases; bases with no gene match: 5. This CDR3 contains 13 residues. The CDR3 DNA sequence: TGTGCCAGTAGTATGAGAGCGGGATCCGAGCAGTACTTC. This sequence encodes CASSMRAGSEQYF.

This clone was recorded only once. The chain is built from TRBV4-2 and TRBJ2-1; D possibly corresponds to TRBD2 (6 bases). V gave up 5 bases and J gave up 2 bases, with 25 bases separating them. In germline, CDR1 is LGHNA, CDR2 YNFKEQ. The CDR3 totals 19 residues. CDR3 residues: CASSEGVRLRDLTYNEQFF. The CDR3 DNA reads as TGTGCCAGCAGCGAAGGGGTCAGGTTGCGGGATTTAACCTACAATGAGCAGTTCTTC.